These 8 T cell receptor beta chains were all obtained from the same sample, sequenced in a study of shared clonotypes between healthy human individuals. Data came from immunoSEQ multiplex PCR; TCRdb stores just in-frame clones and leaves some out. The data contain more than 1,200,000 clones, 98% of them singletons. Specimen: naive CD4+ T cells sorted from blood. The subset: CD45RA+ positively selected. All receptors come from a man aged 30 to 45 in good health.

This rearrangement joins TRBV27 to TRBJ1-4; D uncertain. V was clipped by 7 bases and J by 10 bases, with 13 bases between them. Germline lookup yields CDR1 MNHEY and CDR2 SMNVEV (reference sequence). The CDR3 consists of 12 residues. CDR3 DNA: TGTGCCAGCACCTCCCTGCGGGGAAAACTGTTTTTT. This sequence encodes CASTSLRGKLFF.

The V and J genes are TRBV7-3 and TRBJ1-1; 7 nucleotides align to TRBD1. The trim removed 3 bases at V and 9 bases at J, leaving 4 bases unmatched. The CDR3 has 12 amino acids. Germline V gene sequence: CDR1 SGHTA, CDR2 FQGTGA. The CDR3 DNA sequence: TGTGCCAGCAGCTTCCCACAGGGGCAAGCTTTCTTT. Translation: CASSFPQGQAFF.

The chain combines TRBV5-4 with TRBJ1-3, with unresolved D. The CDR3 covers 14 residues. V lost 2 bases, J lost 0 bases, and 6 bases lay in between. Germline lookup yields CDR1 SGHNT and CDR2 YYREEE (reference sequence). The chain's CDR3 is CASSFQSSGNTIYF. The DNA for the CDR3 is TGTGCCAGCAGCTTCCAAAGCTCTGGAAACACCATATATTTT.

The V gene is TRBV5-1, the J gene TRBJ1-4; tentatively, D is TRBD1 (5 bases). V was clipped by 4 bases and J by 3 bases, with 16 bases between them. Germline V lookup: CDR1 SGHRS, CDR2 YFSETQ. The CDR3 has 16 residues. CDR3 amino acids: CASSPQGIGANEKLFF. In DNA form, the CDR3 reads TGCGCCAGCAGCCCCCAGGGTATCGGTGCTAATGAAAAACTGTTTTTT. The full variable domain, rest sourced from reference TRBV5-1 and TRBJ1-4, is KAGVTQTPRYLIKTRGQQVTLSCSPISGHRSVSWYQQTPGQGLQFLFEYFSETQRNKGNFPGRFSGRQFSNSRSEMNVSTLELGDSALYLCASSPQGIGANEKLFFGSGTQLSVL.

The chain combines TRBV18 with TRBJ2-1, with 9 bases lining up with TRBD2. V gave up 3 bases and J gave up 10 bases; unmatched junction bases: 4. In germline, CDR1 is KGHSH, CDR2 LQKENI. The CDR3 consists of 13 residues. The CDR3 loop is CASSPIGLAEQFF. CDR3 DNA sequence: TGTGCCAGCTCACCCATTGGACTAGCGGAGCAGTTCTTC.

The J gene is TRBJ1-2, the V gene TRBV9, with D possibly matching TRBD1 (6 bases). CDR3 length: 13 residues. The V end was cut by 4 bases, the J end by 8 bases, with 15 bases between. CDR1 is SGDLS and CDR2 is YYNGEE in the germline V gene. The CDR3 loop is CASSPNTGPGYTF. The CDR3 DNA is TGTGCCAGCAGCCCAAACACAGGGCCCGGCTACACCTTC.

The V call is TRBV6-6, the J call TRBJ1-5; no firm D call. The length of the CDR3 is 14 residues. V lost 4 bases to trimming and J lost 3 bases, with 10 bases between them. CDR1 and CDR2 from the germline V gene are MNHNY and SVGAGI (reference sequence). The CDR3 sequence is CASSSSGLNQPQHF. In DNA form, the CDR3 reads TGTGCCAGCAGTTCCTCCGGGCTCAATCAGCCCCAGCATTTT.

The chain uses TRBV28 and TRBJ1-1, with a weak D call TRBD1 (5 bases). The CDR3 loop spans 14 amino acids. Germline V lookup: CDR1 MDHEN, CDR2 SYDVKM. V lost 5 bases to trimming and J lost 6 bases, with 16 bases between them. This CDR3 is CASSPWGGVAEAFF. The CDR3 DNA is TGTGCCAGCAGTCCCTGGGGGGGAGTCGCTGAAGCTTTCTTT.